This paragraph reports one TCR beta chain. This entry comes from a study of blood T cell repertoires in COVID-19. Study-level background: The origin of the acute and convalescent COVID-19 samples was the United States, Italy and Spain. The cDNA or gDNA used as material had been derived from T cells, B-cell-depleted T cells, or PBMCs.

Per the authors' pipeline: Reference gene primer amplification yielded estimated nucleated cell counts. Libraries were prepared by immunoSEQ multiplex PCR; TCRdb keeps only in-frame clonotypes and omits some of them. V and J calls and clone size come straight from that table; D and trimming were deduced from the DNA. The sample consists of 300,000 to 450,000 clones, around 87% of them appearing once. The specimen was peripheral blood. This receptor was taken from a human donor in a cohort sampled during active COVID-19.

The CDR3 DNA reads as TGTGCCTGGACCACGGGTGGCGCGGGCTCCTACAATGAGCAGTTCTTC. Encoded protein: CAWTTGGAGSYNEQFF. V gene TRBV30 combines with J gene TRBJ2-1; possible D gene TRBD2, 5 bases. Germline loops: CDR1 GTSNPN, CDR2 SVGIG (reference sequence). CDR3 size: 16 residues. V lost 4 bases, J lost 0 bases, and 16 bases lay in between. Supplemented by reference TRBV30 and TRBJ2-1, the full variable domain reads SQTIHQWPATLVQPVGSPLSLECTVEGTSNPNLYWYRQAAGRGLQLLFYSVGIGQISSEVPQNLSASRPQDRQFILSSKKLLLSDSGFYLCAWTTGGAGSYNEQFFGPGTRLTVL.